Each of the 19 T cell receptor beta chains below was sequenced from the same sample in a study of OX40 agonist ivuxolimab in advanced cancers. Assay used: immunoSEQ multiplex PCR; TCRdb lists only in-frame clones, some missing. The sample holds 85,000 to 90,000 clones, 92% seen once. The sequencing here drew on CD4+ or CD8+ T cells sorted from blood, taken in a trial of the OX40 agonist ivuxolimab. These receptors were obtained from an adult with an advanced solid tumor such as melanoma, head and neck, liver or kidney cancer.

This clone came up once. This sequence joins TRBV2 and TRBJ2-7; 7 nucleotides align to TRBD1. J gave up 4 bases and V 5 bases, and 11 bases lay outside the gene matches. CDR1 and CDR2 from the germline V gene are SNHLY and FYNNEI. The CDR3 totals 15 residues. CDR3 amino acids: CASSSETGLWYEQYF. As DNA, the CDR3 is TGTGCCAGCAGTTCGGAGACAGGGTTATGGTACGAGCAGTACTTC.

For this clone: This specimen includes other DNA sequences encoding the same CDR3. The V and J genes are TRBV18 and TRBJ2-5; TRBD2 matches at 7 bases. The CDR3 runs 14 residues. Germline V CDR1 and CDR2: KGHSH, LQKENI. V lost 0 bases, J lost 2 bases, and 0 bases stayed unmatched. DNA for the CDR3: TGTGCCAGCTCACCACCGGGACTACAAGAGACCCAGTACTTC. It translates to CASSPPGLQETQYF.

The chain uses TRBV5-4 and TRBJ2-5; tentative D call: TRBD2 (6 bases). V gave up 0 bases and J gave up 6 bases, with 15 bases separating them. Germline CDR1 reads SGHNT; CDR2 reads YYREEE (reference sequence). This CDR3 spans 15 amino acids. CDR3 nucleotide sequence: TGTGCCAGCAGCTTGGACGGCGGGACTGGGAAGACCCAGTACTTC. It translates to CASSLDGGTGKTQYF.

V and J are TRBV7-2 and TRBJ1-1; D remains ambiguous. The CDR3 is 12 amino acids. The germline CDR1 and CDR2 sequences are SGHTA and FQGNSA. Trimming removed 1 base at V and 9 bases at J, with 9 bases between. CDR3 coding DNA: TGTGCCAGCAGCTTAGACGGGAGTAAAGCTTTCTTT. This translates into CASSLDGSKAFF.

V and J are TRBV6-6 and TRBJ2-5, with 9 bases matching TRBD1. J lost 5 bases, V lost 5 bases, and 3 bases had no gene match. The germline gives CDR1 MNHNY, CDR2 SVGAGI (reference sequence). The CDR3 extends over 13 amino acids. The CDR3 DNA reads TGTGCCAGCAGTGGGACAGGGAGGGAGACCCAGTACTTC. Translated, it gives CASSGTGRETQYF.

This chain connects TRBV5-1 to TRBJ2-1, with D uncertain. CDR1 SGHRS and CDR2 YFSETQ come from the germline V gene. Between the trimmed V and J ends, which lost 0 bases and 5 bases, there was a span of 12 bases. CDR3 length equals 15 residues. CDR3 loop: CASSLGGIGNNEQFF. The CDR3 DNA sequence: TGCGCCAGCAGCTTGGGTGGGATTGGCAACAATGAGCAGTTCTTC.

The J gene is TRBJ2-1, the V gene TRBV5-1; D perhaps matches TRBD2 (6 bases). V shed 0 bases and J shed 8 bases, with 18 bases lying between them. The germline V gene encodes CDR1 SGHRS and CDR2 YFSETQ. The CDR3 has 16 amino acids. CDR3 DNA sequence: TGCGCCAGCAGCTTGGAAGGCGCCTGGGGGGAGGATGAGCAGTTCTTC. Encoded protein: CASSLEGAWGEDEQFF.

This rearrangement joins TRBV9 to TRBJ2-1; a weak D match, TRBD2 (6 bases). The CDR3 is 14 amino acids. V was shortened by 0 bases and J by 6 bases, with 10 bases between the two germline ends. Germline V gene data show CDR1 as SGDLS and CDR2 as YYNGEE. The CDR3 is CASSVAPAGNEQFF. In DNA form, the CDR3 reads TGTGCCAGCAGCGTAGCCCCAGCGGGCAATGAGCAGTTCTTC.

This sequence joins TRBV6-5 and TRBJ2-7; TRBD2 might be the D (6 bases). Germline values: CDR1 MNHEY, CDR2 SVGAGI. The length of the CDR3 is 15 residues. Trimming stripped 0 bases from V and 0 bases from J, with 9 bases between. The CDR3 coding sequence is TGTGCCAGCAGTTACTCTGGGGACTTCTCCTACGAGCAGTACTTC. Amino acid sequence: CASSYSGDFSYEQYF.

The chain joins TRBV7-9 to TRBJ2-5, with D possibly being TRBD1 (6 bases). This CDR3 region has 14 residues. The germline CDR1 and CDR2 sequences are SEHNR and FQNEAQ (reference sequence). V lost 5 bases to trimming and J lost 5 bases, with 15 bases between them. For the CDR3, the DNA is TGTGCCAGCAGCCGACAGGCCCAGGCGGAGACCCAGTACTTC. The encoded protein is CASSRQAQAETQYF.

The chain joins TRBV29-1 to TRBJ2-2; D uncertain. Germline V lookup: CDR1 SQVTM, CDR2 ANQGSEA. This CDR3 comprises 11 residues. Trimming removed 1 base from V and 7 bases from J, with 4 bases in between. CDR3 protein: CSVEVVGELFF. The CDR3 bases are TGCAGCGTTGAAGTGGTCGGGGAGCTGTTTTTT.

The rearrangement joins TRBV28 to TRBJ1-2, with D perhaps TRBD1 (6 bases). V lost 6 bases, J lost 5 bases, and 10 bases lay in between. Per the germline V gene, CDR1 is MDHEN and CDR2 is SYDVKM. The CDR3 spans 12 residues. The CDR3 DNA is TGTGCCAGCAGATCGGACAGTTATGGCTACACCTTC. It translates to CASRSDSYGYTF.

This chain uses TRBV4-1 with TRBJ2-4; no clear D gene. This CDR3 is built from 15 residues. Trimming took 0 bases from V and 3 from J, leaving 9 bases between them. Germline V CDR1 and CDR2: MGHRA, YSYEKL. CDR3 DNA: TGCGCCAGCAGCCAAGAGCCTGGGTTCAAAAACATTCAGTACTTC. Encoded protein: CASSQEPGFKNIQYF.

The chain is built from TRBV2 and TRBJ2-1; TRBD2 agrees at 10 bases. CDR3 size: 15 residues. J was trimmed by 1 base and V by 4 bases; bases with no gene match: 1. Germline V CDR1 and CDR2: SNHLY, FYNNEI. The CDR3 region has the DNA TGTGCCAGCAGTGGAGCGGGAGGGTCCTACAATGAGCAGTTCTTC. Amino acids: CASSGAGGSYNEQFF.

The chain uses TRBV7-2 and TRBJ1-1, with D perhaps matching TRBD1 (5 bases). V shed 2 bases and J shed 9 bases, with 13 bases lying between them. CDR3 length equals 13 residues. The germline V gene encodes CDR1 SGHTA and CDR2 FQGNSA. The CDR3 DNA reads as TGTGCCAGCAGCTTAATCAGGGAATCACAAGCTTTCTTT. It translates to CASSLIRESQAFF. The full variable domain, with the rest looked up from reference TRBV7-2 and TRBJ1-1, is GAGVSQSPSNKVTEKGKDVELRCDPISGHTALYWYRQSLGQGLEFLIYFQGNSAPDKSGLPSDRFSAERTGGSVSTLTIQRTQQEDSAVYLCASSLIRESQAFFGQGTRLTVV.

The CDR3 DNA sequence: TGTGCCAGCAGTGGGGGACAGGGTGGTCGGGATACGCAGTATTTT. Protein product: CASSGGQGGRDTQYF. This chain links TRBV2 with TRBJ2-3, with TRBD1 matching 9 bases. CDR1 is SNHLY, CDR2 FYNNEI, per germline. Germline trimming cut 4 bases from V and 6 bases from J; bases unmatched to any gene: 8. The CDR3 covers 15 residues.

The V call is TRBV19, the J call TRBJ1-2; D gene uncertain. Trimming took off 5 bases at V and 0 bases at J, with 13 bases between the two ends. This CDR3 has 15 amino acids. Germline assignment: CDR1 LNHDA and CDR2 SQIVND (reference sequence). The CDR3 spells CASSLSRGANYGYTF. The CDR3 DNA sequence: TGTGCCAGTAGTCTCTCCCGCGGCGCTAACTATGGCTACACCTTC.

The chain joins TRBV14 to TRBJ2-7; TRBD1 is a possible D gene (6 bases). The CDR3 is made up of 15 amino acids. V dropped 1 base and J dropped 2 bases, with 12 bases sitting between them. Germline V CDR1 and CDR2: SGHDN, FVKESK. The CDR3 loop reads CASSQGGGMAYEQYF. CDR3 nucleotides: TGTGCCAGCAGCCAAGGAGGGGGTATGGCCTACGAGCAGTACTTC.

The J gene is TRBJ1-1, the V gene TRBV28; D uncertain. V lost 10 bases to trimming and J lost 2 bases, with 14 bases between them. The CDR3 is 13 residues long. The V gene's germline CDR1 is MDHEN and CDR2 SYDVKM. CDR3 in DNA: TGTGCCACCTTAGGAGTCGGAAACACTGAAGCTTTCTTT. Amino acid sequence: CATLGVGNTEAFF.